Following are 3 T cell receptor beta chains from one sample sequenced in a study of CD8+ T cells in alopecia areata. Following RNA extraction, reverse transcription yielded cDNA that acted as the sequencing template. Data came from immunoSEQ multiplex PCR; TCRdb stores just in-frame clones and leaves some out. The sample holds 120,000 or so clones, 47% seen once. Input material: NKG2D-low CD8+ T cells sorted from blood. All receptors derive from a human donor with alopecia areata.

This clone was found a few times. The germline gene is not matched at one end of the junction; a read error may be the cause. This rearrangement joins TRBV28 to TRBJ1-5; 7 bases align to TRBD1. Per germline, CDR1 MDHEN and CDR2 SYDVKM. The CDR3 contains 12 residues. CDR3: CASSPTGQLQHF. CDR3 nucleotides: TGTGCCAGCAGTCCCACGGGACAGCTCCAGCATTTT.

The CDR3 here is CASSPRFPKGGYTF. CDR3 coding DNA: TGTGCCAGCAGCCCCCGTTTTCCCAAGGGTGGCTACACCTTC. V usage is TRBV7-8 and J usage is TRBJ1-2; D gene unclear. This CDR3 is built from 14 residues. CDR1 is SGHVS, CDR2 FQNEAQ, per germline. Trimming took 5 bases from V and 7 from J, leaving 17 bases between them.

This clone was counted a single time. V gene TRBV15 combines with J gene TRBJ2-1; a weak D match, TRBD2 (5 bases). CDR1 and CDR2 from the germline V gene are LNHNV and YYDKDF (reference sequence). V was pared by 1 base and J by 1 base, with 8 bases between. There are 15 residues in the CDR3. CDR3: CATSRGRDSYNEQFF. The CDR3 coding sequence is TGTGCCACCAGCAGAGGACGGGATTCCTACAATGAGCAGTTCTTC.